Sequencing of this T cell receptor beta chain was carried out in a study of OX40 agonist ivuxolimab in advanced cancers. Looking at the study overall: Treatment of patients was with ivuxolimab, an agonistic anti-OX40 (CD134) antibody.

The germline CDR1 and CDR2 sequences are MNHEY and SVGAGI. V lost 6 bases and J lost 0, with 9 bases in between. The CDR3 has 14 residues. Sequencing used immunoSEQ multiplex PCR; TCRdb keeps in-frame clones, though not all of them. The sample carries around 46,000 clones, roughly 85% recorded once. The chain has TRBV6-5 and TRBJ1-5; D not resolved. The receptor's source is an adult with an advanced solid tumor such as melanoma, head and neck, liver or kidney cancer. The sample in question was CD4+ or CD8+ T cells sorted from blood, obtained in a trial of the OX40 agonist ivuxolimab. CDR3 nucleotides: TGTGCCAGCAGCCAGGACGATAGCAATCAGCCCCAGCATTTT. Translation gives CASSQDDSNQPQHF.